These 17 T cell receptor beta chains originate from one sample sequenced in a study of blood T cells in healthy people across ages. Primers used in a second PCR of roughly 6 to 11 cycles were a sample-barcoded 5' primer and a J-beta primer mix. TCRdb passed the 5' RACE reads through MiXCR, listing each CDR3 protein once. This sample has 580,000 or so distinct CDR3 sequences, with around half found just once. Sequenced input: blood. The receptors were gathered from a man aged 80 or over in good health.

This clonotype was seen ten or more times. The chain couples TRBV29-1 to TRBJ2-7; tentatively, D is TRBD2 (6 bases). Germline V lookup: CDR1 SQVTM, CDR2 ANQGSEA. CDR3 length: 12 amino acids. V gave up 7 bases and J gave up 2 bases, with 12 bases separating them. DNA of the CDR3: TGCAGCGCTGGAGCGGGTCCCTACGAGCAGTACTTC. Its translation: CSAGAGPYEQYF.

This clonotype showed up many times. The chain's CDR3 is CASRALGSYNEQFF. The CDR3 region has the DNA TGTGCCAGCAGGGCCCTAGGGTCCTACAATGAGCAGTTCTTC. This chain joins TRBV6-5 and TRBJ2-1; no clear D gene. CDR1 is MNHEY and CDR2 is SVGAGI in the germline V gene. CDR3 size: 14 residues. The V gene lost 6 bases and the J gene lost 1 base, with 10 bases spanning the gap.

The CDR3 DNA reads as TGTGCCAGCAGTCATCAACCCTTCCCGGGACGGAGTTATAGCAATCAGCCCCAGCATTTT. Protein sequence: CASSHQPFPGRSYSNQPQHF. This chain uses TRBV12-3 or TRBV12-4 with TRBJ1-5; weak D call: TRBD1 (5 bases). The length of the CDR3 is 20 residues. V was cut by 5 bases and J by 0 bases, with 26 bases left in between.

The V call is TRBV3-1, the J call TRBJ1-2; TRBD1 might be the D (5 bases). Germline V gives CDR1 LGHDT, CDR2 YNNKEL (reference sequence). The V end was cut by 0 bases, the J end by 6 bases, with 11 bases between. This CDR3 comprises 14 residues. CDR3 DNA sequence: TGTGCCAGCAGCCAAGATTCACAGGTCAATGGCTACACCTTC. Translation gives CASSQDSQVNGYTF.

The chain links TRBV7-9 to TRBJ2-1; 7 bases line up with TRBD2. J was trimmed by 0 bases and V by 2 bases; bases with no gene match: 13. Germline V gene sequence: CDR1 SEHNR, CDR2 FQNEAQ (reference sequence). The CDR3 spans 19 residues. CDR3 residues: CASSLPSGPSMNSYNEQFF. CDR3 in DNA: TGTGCCAGCAGCTTACCTAGCGGCCCAAGTATGAACTCCTACAATGAGCAGTTCTTC. The full variable domain, rest sourced from reference TRBV7-9 and TRBJ2-1, is DTGVSQNPRHKITKRGQNVTFRCDPISEHNRLYWYRQTLGQGPEFLTYFQNEAQLEKSRLLSDRFSAERPKGSFSTLEIQRTEQGDSAMYLCASSLPSGPSMNSYNEQFFGPGTRLTVL.

The rearrangement joins TRBV28 to TRBJ2-3, with D possibly being TRBD2 (6 bases). Trimming cost V 6 bases and J 4 bases, with 14 bases left between them. Germline CDR1 and CDR2: MDHEN and SYDVKM. CDR3 length equals 14 residues. CDR3 sequence reads: CASRVGGSADTQYF. As DNA, the CDR3 is TGTGCCAGCAGGGTTGGGGGGAGCGCAGATACGCAGTATTTT.

V is TRBV6-4 and J is TRBJ2-1; D unresolved. This CDR3 has 15 amino acids. The V and J ends lost 5 bases and 6 bases respectively, with 17 bases between them. Germline V gene lookup returns CDR1 MRHNA and CDR2 SNTAGT. CDR3 in DNA: TGTGCCAGCAGTTACCTGGCGTCGCCGATCAATGAGCAGTTCTTC. Protein sequence: CASSYLASPINEQFF.

This clonotype was observed at least ten times. The chain is built from TRBV6-5 and TRBJ2-7, with 7 bases lining up with TRBD1. With 4 bases clipped from V and 2 bases from J, the junction kept 5 bases outside the gene matches. The CDR3 has 14 amino acids. Germline assignment: CDR1 MNHEY and CDR2 SVGAGI. The CDR3 protein is CASSSATGTYEQYF. The CDR3 DNA reads as TGTGCCAGCAGTTCAGCGACAGGGACCTACGAGCAGTACTTC.

V and J are TRBV12-3 or TRBV12-4 and TRBJ2-5, with unresolved D. The J call could be wrong; TRBJ2-7 is a better fit for the DNA end. The CDR3 has 14 residues. The CDR3 protein is CASSLGLGLNEQYF. The CDR3 nucleotides are TGTGCCAGCAGTTTAGGTTTGGGCCTTAACGAGCAGTACTTC.

This clonotype was detected ten times or more. V gene TRBV6-5 combines with J gene TRBJ2-7; the D gene is possibly TRBD2 (6 bases). The CDR3 has 14 residues. Trimming shortened V by 10 bases and J by 0 bases, and 16 bases separated the two germline ends. CDR1 MNHEY and CDR2 SVGAGI come from the germline V gene. The CDR3 sequence: CATRRGPSSYEQYF. The CDR3 coding sequence is TGTGCCACCCGGCGGGGACCAAGCTCCTACGAGCAGTACTTC.

In its sample, this clonotype was seen a few times. J is TRBJ2-4 and V is TRBV10-3, with 8 bases aligning to TRBD1. With the DNA end fitting TRBJ2-5 better, the J assignment may be wrong. Germline CDR1 is ENHRY and CDR2 is SYGVKD. CDR3 size: 15 residues. The CDR3 region has the DNA TGTGCCATCAGTGATATTACAGGGGGTGAAGAGACCCAGTACTTC. Its translation: CAISDITGGEETQYF.

V usage is TRBV15 and J usage is TRBJ2-7; 10 nucleotides agree with TRBD2. CDR1 and CDR2 (germline): LNHNV, YYDKDF (reference sequence). CDR3 length equals 17 residues. V lost 0 bases and J lost 2; bases outside the gene matches: 7. DNA for the CDR3: TGTGCCACCAGCAGAGATCGGTCTAGCGGGAGAGCCTACGAGCAGTACTTC. Translated: CATSRDRSSGRAYEQYF.

This sequence joins TRBV6-1 and TRBJ1-2; a weak D match, TRBD1 (5 bases). V shed 5 bases and J shed 8 bases, with 30 bases lying between them. CDR1 is MNHNS and CDR2 is SASEGT in the germline V gene. This CDR3 has 18 amino acids. CDR3 loop: CASSPGFSGTPTSMGYTF. The DNA of the CDR3 is TGTGCCAGCAGTCCAGGGTTTAGCGGAACACCCACCTCTATGGGCTACACCTTC.

The chain carries TRBV5-1 and TRBJ1-1, with TRBD1 matching 11 bases. The CDR3 length is 15 residues. From germline, CDR1 is SGHRS and CDR2 YFSETQ. Germline trimming cut 4 bases from V and 4 bases from J; bases unmatched to any gene: 6. The CDR3, as DNA: TGCGCCAGCAGCGATGGACAGGGGGCACGCACTGAAGCTTTCTTT. This translates into CASSDGQGARTEAFF.

The chain couples TRBV28 to TRBJ1-5; possibly TRBD1 for D (6 bases). CDR1 is MDHEN, CDR2 SYDVKM, per germline. The length of the CDR3 is 14 residues. Trimming removed 4 bases at V and 6 bases at J, with 13 bases between. The CDR3 region is CASSSGGAIQPQHF. The CDR3 DNA reads as TGTGCCAGCAGTTCGGGGGGGGCTATTCAGCCCCAGCATTTT.

This clonotype was counted a few times. This sequence joins TRBV7-9 and TRBJ2-7, with D hard to call. Germline values: CDR1 SEHNR, CDR2 FQNEAQ (reference sequence). The CDR3 totals 15 residues. The V end lost 2 bases, the J end lost 0 bases, and 11 bases lay between the germline ends. CDR3 DNA: TGTGCCAGCAGCTTATCGGGCTACAGCTCCTACGAGCAGTACTTC. Its protein product is CASSLSGYSSYEQYF.

This clonotype has only a few counts. The rearrangement links TRBV7-3 to TRBJ2-1; TRBD2 matches 7 bases. The V and J ends lost 11 bases and 6 bases, in that order; junction bases with no gene match: 10. CDR3 length: 13 amino acids. Germline V gives CDR1 SGHTA, CDR2 FQGTGA. In DNA form, the CDR3 reads TGTGCCCCCGTCGGGGCTAGCGGCAATGAGCAGTTCTTC. Translating gives CAPVGASGNEQFF.